The rows below give T cell receptor beta chains drawn from one sample of a study of T cells in Graves' hyperthyroidism and ophthalmopathy. From the multiplex PCR reads, TCRdb called clonotypes with MiXCR, one entry per CDR3 protein. Of roughly 550,000 distinct CDR3 sequences in the sample, about 16% are singletons; the top ten hold approximately 32%. The sequencing sample was made of blood. All receptors derive from a woman between 25 and 40 years old with Graves' ophthalmopathy. The CDR3 runs from the conserved cysteine through the conserved F or W. D genes are given only for firm matches. Only part of the rows carry a size: once, few, many, or a class if the clone is expanded.

d_call: -; j_call: TRBJ1-4; v_call: TRBV3-1; clone_size: many; cdr3_nt: TGTGCCAGCAGCCTCGAGGCAGCACCTAATGAAAAACTGTTTTTT; cdr3_aa: CASSLEAAPNEKLFF
d_call: -; j_call: TRBJ2-5; v_call: TRBV6-2/TRBV6-3; clone_size: many; cdr3_nt: TGTGCCAGCAGTTACTTGAGAGAAGAGACCCAGTACTTC; cdr3_aa: CASSYLREETQYF
d_call: -; j_call: TRBJ2-7; v_call: TRBV20-1; clone_size: -; cdr3_nt: TGCAGTGCCCCGGGTCAGGTATCCTACGAGCAGTACTTC; cdr3_aa: CSAPGQVSYEQYF
d_call: TRBD2; j_call: TRBJ2-5; v_call: TRBV10-1; clone_size: many; cdr3_nt: TGCGCCAGCAGCCCCGGGACTAGCGGGATCAGGGAGACCCAGTACTTC; cdr3_aa: CASSPGTSGIRETQYF
d_call: TRBD1; j_call: TRBJ1-2; v_call: TRBV24-1; clone_size: few; cdr3_nt: TGTGCCACCAGTGATTTGCAGAGCGGGACAGGGGAGTATGGCGACACCTTC; cdr3_aa: CATSDLQSGTGEYGDTF
d_call: -; j_call: TRBJ2-2; v_call: TRBV9; clone_size: -; cdr3_nt: TGTGCCAGCAGCGTAGGGGTGGGAGGACGGACCGGGGAGCTGTTTTTT; cdr3_aa: CASSVGVGGRTGELFF
d_call: -; j_call: TRBJ2-2; v_call: TRBV11-2; clone_size: many; cdr3_nt: TGTGCCAGCAGCTTAGGAGGGGAGGCCGGTAGGGAGCTGTTTTTT; cdr3_aa: CASSLGGEAGRELFF
d_call: TRBD1; j_call: TRBJ1-3; v_call: TRBV20-1; clone_size: -; cdr3_nt: TGCAGTGCTAGGCGGACAGGGGGTTTAGAAAACACCATATATTTT; cdr3_aa: CSARRTGGLENTIYF
d_call: -; j_call: TRBJ2-7; v_call: TRBV7-9; clone_size: many; cdr3_nt: TGTGCCAGCAGCTCTACCGTCCGGGACGCGAGCTCCTACGAGCAGTACTTC; cdr3_aa: CASSSTVRDASSYEQYF
d_call: TRBD2; j_call: TRBJ2-1; v_call: TRBV19; clone_size: once; cdr3_nt: TGTGCCAGTATAGATAGCGGGAGTCTCAACGAGCAGTTCTTC; cdr3_aa: CASIDSGSLNEQFF
d_call: -; j_call: TRBJ1-4; v_call: TRBV9; clone_size: once; cdr3_nt: TGTGCCAGCAGCGTAGAAGGGACGGAAGACGAAAAACTGTTTTTT; cdr3_aa: CASSVEGTEDEKLFF
d_call: TRBD1; j_call: TRBJ1-1; v_call: TRBV6-2/TRBV6-3; clone_size: few; cdr3_nt: TGTGCCAGCAGTAGACAGGGAAAAGCTTTCTTT; cdr3_aa: CASSRQGKAFF
d_call: TRBD2; j_call: TRBJ2-7; v_call: TRBV7-9; clone_size: -; cdr3_nt: TGTGCCAGCAGTCGACCGACTAGCGGGATCTACGAGCAGTACTTC; cdr3_aa: CASSRPTSGIYEQYF
d_call: -; j_call: TRBJ2-3; v_call: TRBV9; clone_size: -; cdr3_nt: TGTGCCAGCAGCGTCACCCTGGGAGACACAGATACGCAGTATTTT; cdr3_aa: CASSVTLGDTDTQYF
d_call: -; j_call: TRBJ1-5; v_call: TRBV4-1; clone_size: -; cdr3_nt: TGCGCCAGCAGCCAAGGATCGGATCAGCCCCAGCATTTT; cdr3_aa: CASSQGSDQPQHF
d_call: TRBD1; j_call: TRBJ2-1; v_call: TRBV6-1; clone_size: few; cdr3_nt: TGTGCCAGCAGACCGAGGGGGCTTCAATCCTACAATGAGCAGTTCTTC; cdr3_aa: CASRPRGLQSYNEQFF
d_call: TRBD1; j_call: TRBJ1-1; v_call: TRBV28; clone_size: many; cdr3_nt: TGTGCCAGCAGTTTAGGGACAGGGGACACTGAAGCTTTCTTT; cdr3_aa: CASSLGTGDTEAFF
d_call: -; j_call: TRBJ1-1; v_call: TRBV4-1; clone_size: -; cdr3_nt: TGCGCCAGCAGCCAAGAACTGCAAGGGTTAGACACTGAAGCTTTCTTT; cdr3_aa: CASSQELQGLDTEAFF
d_call: -; j_call: TRBJ2-2; v_call: TRBV29-1; clone_size: -; cdr3_nt: TGCAGCGTTTCAGGGGAAGAGTCCGGGGAGCTGTTTTTT; cdr3_aa: CSVSGEESGELFF
d_call: -; j_call: TRBJ2-7; v_call: TRBV20-1; clone_size: many; cdr3_nt: TGCAGTGCTAGCAGGGCGGTCACCTACGAGCAGTACTTC; cdr3_aa: CSASRAVTYEQYF
d_call: TRBD1; j_call: TRBJ2-5; v_call: TRBV4-1; clone_size: few; cdr3_nt: TGCGCCAGCAGCCGTTTACAGGGGGAGCAAGAGACCCAGTACTTC; cdr3_aa: CASSRLQGEQETQYF
d_call: TRBD2; j_call: TRBJ2-7; v_call: TRBV28; clone_size: few; cdr3_nt: TGTGCCAGCAGTCCAAGACCGGGGGCTAGCGGGAGGGGCCGGTACGAGCAGTACTTC; cdr3_aa: CASSPRPGASGRGRYEQYF
d_call: -; j_call: TRBJ2-7; v_call: TRBV7-2; clone_size: few; cdr3_nt: TGTGCCAGCAGTTCAGGCGGGGTCCCTTACGAGCAGTACTTC; cdr3_aa: CASSSGGVPYEQYF
d_call: -; j_call: TRBJ2-3; v_call: TRBV29-1; clone_size: many; cdr3_nt: TGCAGCGTTGAAGAGTACGGAGGAACCACAGATACGCAGTATTTT; cdr3_aa: CSVEEYGGTTDTQYF
d_call: -; j_call: TRBJ2-7; v_call: TRBV5-1; clone_size: many; cdr3_nt: TGCGCCAGCGGCCTCAGGTCCAGCTACGAGCAGTACTTC; cdr3_aa: CASGLRSSYEQYF
d_call: -; j_call: TRBJ2-7; v_call: TRBV7-9; clone_size: few; cdr3_nt: TGTGCCAGCAGCCACGACGGCTACGAGCAGTACTTC; cdr3_aa: CASSHDGYEQYF
d_call: -; j_call: TRBJ1-2; v_call: TRBV5-1; clone_size: many; cdr3_nt: TGCGCCAGCAACAGAGATCCATCATCAATTGCTAACTATGGCTACACCTTC; cdr3_aa: CASNRDPSSIANYGYTF
d_call: TRBD1; j_call: TRBJ2-2; v_call: TRBV3-1; clone_size: -; cdr3_nt: TGTGCCAGCGAAACAGGGGGAGCGAACACCGGGGAGCTGTTTTTT; cdr3_aa: CASETGGANTGELFF
d_call: TRBD2; j_call: TRBJ2-7; v_call: TRBV27; clone_size: -; cdr3_nt: TGTGCCAGCAGTTCCCTTGCGGGAGCCGTCCCTTACGAGCAGTACTTC; cdr3_aa: CASSSLAGAVPYEQYF
d_call: TRBD2; j_call: TRBJ2-7; v_call: TRBV11-1; clone_size: -; cdr3_nt: TGTGCCAGCAGCTTAGCCACTAGCGGGGTCTCCTACGAGCAGTACTTC; cdr3_aa: CASSLATSGVSYEQYF
d_call: -; j_call: TRBJ2-5; v_call: TRBV15; clone_size: many; cdr3_nt: TGTGCCACCAGCAGACGGGGGAACCGCAGAGAGACCCAGTACTTC; cdr3_aa: CATSRRGNRRETQYF
d_call: TRBD2; j_call: TRBJ2-1; v_call: TRBV20-1; clone_size: many; cdr3_nt: TGCAGTGCCCTAAGCGGGAGGGGGTACAATGAGCAGTTCTTC; cdr3_aa: CSALSGRGYNEQFF
d_call: TRBD1; j_call: TRBJ2-6; v_call: TRBV19; clone_size: -; cdr3_nt: TGTGCCAGTAGCAAAGGGGGACAGCCGAACAACGTCCTGACTTTC; cdr3_aa: CASSKGGQPNNVLTF
d_call: -; j_call: TRBJ2-5; v_call: TRBV3-1; clone_size: many; cdr3_nt: TGTGCCAGCAGCCAACCTCGGTCAGTCCAGTACTTC; cdr3_aa: CASSQPRSVQYF
d_call: -; j_call: TRBJ2-7; v_call: TRBV28; clone_size: many; cdr3_nt: TGTGCCAGCAGTTTAGAATCGGGGCTCTCCTACGAGCAGTACTTC; cdr3_aa: CASSLESGLSYEQYF
d_call: TRBD1; j_call: TRBJ1-3; v_call: TRBV20-1; clone_size: -; cdr3_nt: TGCAGTGCGACCGGGACAAGGGGGCTCTCTGGAAACACCATATATTTT; cdr3_aa: CSATGTRGLSGNTIYF
d_call: -; j_call: TRBJ1-1; v_call: TRBV4-3; clone_size: many; cdr3_nt: TGCGCCAGCAGCCAAGGCCCGGGGGCGCTTCGAGCTGAAGCTTTCTTT; cdr3_aa: CASSQGPGALRAEAFF
d_call: -; j_call: TRBJ1-5; v_call: TRBV28; clone_size: many; cdr3_nt: TGTGCCAGCGGCCGCCCCGGGACATTCTTTAACCCTAGCAATCAGCCCCAGCATTTT; cdr3_aa: CASGRPGTFFNPSNQPQHF
d_call: -; j_call: TRBJ2-1; v_call: TRBV28; clone_size: -; cdr3_nt: TGTGCCAGCAGTGAAACCTCCCGGTACGGGAATGAGCAGTTCTTC; cdr3_aa: CASSETSRYGNEQFF
d_call: -; j_call: TRBJ2-7; v_call: TRBV4-1; clone_size: few; cdr3_nt: TGCGCCAGCAGCCAAGTCTTCGTCTCCTACGAGCAGTACTTC; cdr3_aa: CASSQVFVSYEQYF
d_call: -; j_call: TRBJ1-4; v_call: TRBV12-5; clone_size: few; cdr3_nt: TGTGCTAGTGCCGAGACTTCAACTAATGAAAAACTGTTTTTT; cdr3_aa: CASAETSTNEKLFF
d_call: TRBD1; j_call: TRBJ1-1; v_call: TRBV18; clone_size: many; cdr3_nt: TGTGCCAGCTCTGTAGGACAGGGGACCACTGAAGCTTTCTTT; cdr3_aa: CASSVGQGTTEAFF
d_call: -; j_call: TRBJ2-7; v_call: TRBV30; clone_size: few; cdr3_nt: TGTGCCTGGAGCCCGGGGCTCTACGAGCAGTACTTC; cdr3_aa: CAWSPGLYEQYF
d_call: TRBD2; j_call: TRBJ2-2; v_call: TRBV2; clone_size: few; cdr3_nt: TGTGCCAGCAGTGATGTAGCGGGAGGGCCCGTAAAGATGAACACCGGGGAGCTGTTTTTT; cdr3_aa: CASSDVAGGPVKMNTGELFF
d_call: TRBD2; j_call: TRBJ2-1; v_call: TRBV20-1; clone_size: -; cdr3_nt: TGCAGTGCTAGAGCAGCGGGAGGGTACAATGAGCAGTTCTTC; cdr3_aa: CSARAAGGYNEQFF
d_call: -; j_call: TRBJ2-1; v_call: TRBV28; clone_size: few; cdr3_nt: TGTGCCAGCGGAAGCGAGCCCCACAATGAGCAGTTCTTC; cdr3_aa: CASGSEPHNEQFF
d_call: -; j_call: TRBJ1-1; v_call: TRBV7-9; clone_size: -; cdr3_nt: TGTGCCAGCAGCTTAGGGTTACGAGCTTTCTTT; cdr3_aa: CASSLGLRAFF
d_call: -; j_call: TRBJ1-1; v_call: TRBV7-8; clone_size: many; cdr3_nt: TGTGCCAGCAGCTTAACCAGAAATCGGGGGGGGACTGAAGCTTTCTTT; cdr3_aa: CASSLTRNRGGTEAFF
d_call: TRBD2; j_call: TRBJ2-5; v_call: TRBV15; clone_size: -; cdr3_nt: TGTGCCACCAGCAGAGGTCTTAGCGGGAGTGGTCAAGAGACCCAGTACTTC; cdr3_aa: CATSRGLSGSGQETQYF
d_call: -; j_call: TRBJ1-4; v_call: TRBV20-1; clone_size: -; cdr3_nt: TGCAGTGCTAGTACGCCAACTAATGAAAAACTGTTTTTT; cdr3_aa: CSASTPTNEKLFF
d_call: TRBD1; j_call: TRBJ2-7; v_call: TRBV20-1; clone_size: few; cdr3_nt: TGCAGTGCTAGAGATTTAAGGACAGGGTCCTACGAGCAGTACTTC; cdr3_aa: CSARDLRTGSYEQYF